The T cell receptor beta chain described here comes from a study of neoadjuvant anti-PD-1 for oral cavity cancer. This CDR3 region has 16 residues. The V end lost 5 bases, the J end lost 4 bases, and 20 bases lay between the germline ends. Germline V gives CDR1 LGHNA, CDR2 YSLEER. Time point: after neoadjuvant nivolumab, at surgical resection. These oral cavity squamous cell carcinomas were HPV-negative and locally advanced. This clone showed up just a few times. TCRdb's table, derived via immunoSEQ multiplex PCR, lists solely in-frame clones and lacks some. The sample carries roughly 23,000 clones, over 35% recorded once.

Source: tumor tissue, taken after nivolumab (anti-PD-1) treatment. The gene calls are TRBV4-3 and TRBJ1-2, with a weak D call TRBD1 (6 bases). The receptor's source is a person between 35 and 79 years old with oral cavity squamous cell carcinoma. CDR3 protein: CASSKAAGGAGYGYTF. The CDR3 bases are TGCGCCAGCAGCAAGGCGGCGGGGGGCGCCGGCTATGGCTACACCTTC.